This T cell receptor (beta chain) was recorded in a study of blood T cell repertoires in COVID-19. Study information: T cells, B-cell-depleted T cells, or PBMCs provided the cDNA or gDNA that served as material.

The germline V gene encodes CDR1 SGHNT and CDR2 YENEEA. This CDR3 is built from 16 residues. Trimming cost V 5 bases and J 2 bases; bases outside gene matches: 10. The repertoire was sequenced with immunoSEQ multiplex PCR; TCRdb's copy has only in-frame clones and lacks some. Of around 55,000 clones listed, over 75% are singletons. Specimen: peripheral blood. This TCR came from a man in his forties with acute or convalescent COVID-19. The rearrangement links TRBV11-3 to TRBJ2-7; 9 bases fit TRBD2. The CDR3 DNA reads TGTGCCAGCAGCCCCGGGGCTAGCGGGAAGACCTACGAGCAGTACTTC. Its translation: CASSPGASGKTYEQYF.